These 27 T cell receptor beta chains came from one sample sequenced in a study of spatial heterogeneity in lung cancer. MiXCR, applied by TCRdb to the 5' RACE reads, yields one record per CDR3 protein. The sample has about 21,000 distinct CDR3 sequences, just under 6% seen once. Time point in this sample: sample taken at primary tumor resection. This specimen consisted of PBMCs, obtained at surgery. The receptors were sampled from a male donor with early-stage non-small cell lung cancer.

This clonotype was recorded many times. V gene TRBV15 combines with J gene TRBJ1-2; D unclear. Germline CDR1 is LNHNV and CDR2 is YYDKDF (reference sequence). The CDR3 runs to 17 residues. V was pared by 1 base and J by 0 bases, with 15 bases between. DNA of the CDR3: TGTGCCACCAGCAGAGTTATGGACGGTAAAGCTAACTATGGCTACACCTTC. Protein: CATSRVMDGKANYGYTF.

The chain employs TRBV20-1 and TRBJ2-1, with 12 positions matching TRBD1. V was pared by 6 bases and J by 9 bases, with 9 bases of the junction left unmatched. The CDR3 runs to 14 residues. Germline V CDR1 and CDR2: DFQATT, SNEGSKA (reference sequence). This chain's CDR3 is CSAQGDRGQGEQFF. The CDR3 nucleotides are TGCAGTGCCCAGGGGGACAGGGGGCAAGGTGAGCAGTTCTTC.

This clonotype has a count of ten or more. The chain carries TRBV21-1 and TRBJ2-2; TRBD2 is taken as the D call from the table, unchecked against the DNA. TRBV21-1 is flagged as a pseudogene. The CDR3 loop spans 18 amino acids. This chain's CDR3 is CGNPSSFGSGGSTGELFF. CDR3 bases: TGTGGGAACCCCAGCAGTTTCGGGTCGGGAGGTTCTACCGGGGAGCTGTTTTTT.

The chain carries TRBV5-5 and TRBJ2-7; a possible D gene is TRBD1 (6 bases). Germline V gene sequence: CDR1 SGHKS, CDR2 YYEKEE (reference sequence). This CDR3 region has 15 residues. V lost 6 bases and J 3 bases, leaving 19 bases between the germline ends. DNA for the CDR3: TGTGCCAGCACGCGGACAGTAAGGGCCATCTACGAGCAGTACTTC. This gives the protein CASTRTVRAIYEQYF.

This clonotype appeared many times. The J gene is TRBJ2-3, the V gene TRBV9; a possible D gene is TRBD2 (6 bases). The CDR3 spans 15 residues. From germline, CDR1 is SGDLS and CDR2 YYNGEE. Trimming removed 3 bases at V and 2 bases at J, with 13 bases between. CDR3 region: CASSEWDSATDTQYF. The CDR3 nucleotides read TGTGCCAGCAGCGAGTGGGACTCCGCCACAGATACGCAGTATTTT.

In its sample, this clonotype was seen a few times. The rearrangement uses TRBV2 and TRBJ1-1; tentatively, D is TRBD1 (6 bases). Germline V CDR1 and CDR2: SNHLY, FYNNEI. The V end was cut by 6 bases, the J end by 3 bases, with 14 bases between. The CDR3 runs to 14 residues. CDR3 bases: TGTGCCAGCAGCCAACAGGGTTCGGACACTGAAGCTTTCTTT. Amino acids: CASSQQGSDTEAFF.

Ten or more counts support this clonotype. The chain recombines TRBV6-5 with TRBJ1-2; no clear D. In germline, CDR1 is MNHEY, CDR2 SVGAGI. The ends were cut back, 0 bases at V and 4 bases at J, with 6 bases in the middle. This CDR3 is 13 amino acids long. This CDR3 reads CASSYSDGYGYTF. As DNA, the CDR3 is TGTGCCAGCAGTTACTCGGACGGCTATGGCTACACCTTC.

In this sample, this clonotype turned up many times. The chain has TRBV7-8 and TRBJ2-2; the match to TRBD1 covers 7 bases. This CDR3 region has 16 residues. V gave up 5 bases and J gave up 1 base; unmatched junction bases: 7. Germline-derived CDR1 and CDR2 are SGHVS and FQNEAQ. The CDR3 protein is CASSRQGVMNTGELFF. DNA for the CDR3: TGTGCCAGCAGCCGACAGGGTGTCATGAACACCGGGGAGCTGTTTTTT.

In this sample, this clonotype turned up many times. As DNA, the CDR3 is TGTGCCAGCAGTGAAGCTGGGGCAGCGGGGCAAGAGACCCAGTACTTC. Protein product: CASSEAGAAGQETQYF. The chain carries TRBV2 and TRBJ2-5, with 7 bases matching TRBD2. J was trimmed by 2 bases and V by 0 bases; bases with no gene match: 6. The CDR3 covers 16 residues. Per germline, CDR1 SNHLY and CDR2 FYNNEI.

This clonotype was recorded many times. This rearrangement joins TRBV5-6 to TRBJ2-7; no reliable D call. V gave up 4 bases and J gave up 1 base, with 15 bases separating them. The germline V gene encodes CDR1 SGHDT and CDR2 YYEEEE. The CDR3 is 15 amino acids. This CDR3 reads CASSVRPAGSYEQYF. CDR3 DNA sequence: TGTGCCAGCAGCGTAAGACCCGCAGGTTCCTACGAGCAGTACTTC.

This clonotype was picked up many times. The chain has TRBV2 and TRBJ2-1; a possible D gene is TRBD1 (6 bases). V was trimmed by 8 bases and J by 0 bases, leaving 17 bases between them. The germline V gene encodes CDR1 SNHLY and CDR2 FYNNEI. The CDR3 sequence is 16 residues long. CDR3 sequence (DNA): TGTGCCAGCCCCGAGTCGACAGGTAGCTCCTACAATGAGCAGTTCTTC. This translates into CASPESTGSSYNEQFF. The whole variable domain, remainder taken from reference TRBV2 and TRBJ2-1, is EPEVTQTPSHQVTQMGQEVILRCVPISNHLYFYWYRQILGQKVEFLVSFYNNEISEKSEIFDDQFSVERPDGSNFTLKIRSTKLEDSAMYFCASPESTGSSYNEQFFGPGTRLTVL.

Many counts were recorded for this clonotype. The chain combines TRBV28 with TRBJ2-3, with TRBD1 identical over 9 bases. Per the germline V gene, CDR1 is MDHEN and CDR2 is SYDVKM. After removal of 6 bases from V and 5 bases from J, the junction contained 6 bases not matched to a gene. The CDR3 totals 14 residues. The CDR3 loop reads CASSRTGVIDTQYF. CDR3 nucleotide sequence: TGTGCCAGCAGCCGGACAGGGGTAATAGATACGCAGTATTTT.

This clonotype was observed many times. V and J are TRBV5-6 and TRBJ2-1, with TRBD1 as a possible D gene (5 bases). From germline, CDR1 is SGHDT and CDR2 YYEEEE. The CDR3 has 15 amino acids. Trimming shortened V by 8 bases and J by 4 bases, and 19 bases separated the two germline ends. CDR3 region: CASLRRVRGYNEQFF. As DNA, the CDR3 is TGTGCCAGTTTACGCAGGGTCCGTGGATACAATGAGCAGTTCTTC.

There are many counts of this clonotype. The chain recombines TRBV18 with TRBJ2-5; D is unclear. V gave up 10 bases and J gave up 7 bases, with 13 bases separating them. Germline CDR1 KGHSH, CDR2 LQKENI. This CDR3 contains 11 residues. CDR3 amino acids: CATDIDGTQYF. The CDR3 DNA sequence: TGTGCCACCGACATAGATGGGACCCAGTACTTC.

This chain uses TRBV5-6 with TRBJ2-5; D call uncertain. V lost 2 bases, J lost 1 base, and 9 bases lay in between. CDR1 and CDR2 (germline): SGHDT, YYEEEE. CDR3 length: 14 amino acids. CDR3 DNA sequence: TGTGCCAGCAGCTTCGACGTTGCCCAAGAGACCCAGTACTTC. Translation gives CASSFDVAQETQYF.

This clonotype was observed at least ten times. The chain employs TRBV5-6 and TRBJ2-7; D unresolved. V lost 1 base and J lost 4, with 6 bases in between. CDR3 size: 12 residues. Germline V gives CDR1 SGHDT, CDR2 YYEEEE. The CDR3 protein is CASSLRRYEQYF. DNA of the CDR3: TGTGCCAGCAGCTTGCGCCGTTACGAGCAGTACTTC. Combining the CDR3 with reference TRBV5-6 and TRBJ2-7 gives the whole variable domain DAGVTQSPTHLIKTRGQQVTLRCSPKSGHDTVSWYQQALGQGPQFIFQYYEEEERQRGNFPDRFSGHQFPNYSSELNVNALLLGDSALYLCASSLRRYEQYFGPGTRLTVT.

Many counts were recorded for this clonotype. The rearrangement joins TRBV4-2 to TRBJ2-7, with 7 bases lining up with TRBD2. The germline gives CDR1 LGHNA, CDR2 YNFKEQ. The ends lost 3 bases at V and 5 bases at J; junction bases unmatched: 7. The CDR3 extends over 14 amino acids. The DNA of the CDR3 is TGTGCCAGCAGCCAGGTTGGCGGGAGCAACGAGCAGTACTTC. This gives the protein CASSQVGGSNEQYF.

There are a few counts of this clonotype. The V call is TRBV7-2, the J call TRBJ2-5; 11 nucleotides line up with TRBD2. With V trimmed by 7 bases and J by 4 bases, 11 bases remained unmatched. This CDR3 region has 16 residues. From germline, CDR1 is SGHTA and CDR2 FQGNSA. CDR3 protein: CASTLSLAGGRETQYF. The CDR3, as DNA: TGTGCCAGCACTTTGTCCCTAGCGGGAGGCAGAGAGACCCAGTACTTC. Filled out from reference TRBV7-2 and TRBJ2-5, the complete variable domain reads GAGVSQSPSNKVTEKGKDVELRCDPISGHTALYWYRQSLGQGLEFLIYFQGNSAPDKSGLPSDRFSAERTGGSVSTLTIQRTQQEDSAVYLCASTLSLAGGRETQYFGPGTRLLVL.

This clonotype appeared many times. The chain couples TRBV11-1 to TRBJ2-7, with D perhaps being TRBD1 or TRBD2 (6 bases each). Germline V lookup: CDR1 SGHAT, CDR2 FQDESV (reference sequence). V was shortened by 2 bases and J by 4 bases, with 12 bases between the two germline ends. The CDR3 covers 14 residues. CDR3 nucleotide sequence: TGTGCCAGCAGCTTAACTACAGGGAGGTACGAGCAGTACTTC. Protein product: CASSLTTGRYEQYF.

This clonotype showed up just a few times. The chain joins TRBV1 to TRBJ2-7; the table's D gene call, TRBD1, was not cross checked with the DNA. TRBV1 is deemed a pseudogene. The CDR3 consists of 15 residues. CDR3 in amino acids: CTSSQELPPGYEQYF. CDR3 nucleotide sequence: TGCACCAGCAGCCAAGAACTCCCCCCTGGATACGAGCAGTACTTC.

This clonotype was seen many times. The genes are TRBV29-1 and TRBJ1-1, with D maybe TRBD1 (6 bases). Germline V gives CDR1 SQVTM, CDR2 ANQGSEA. CDR3 size: 14 residues. Trimming left V 3 bases short and J 6 bases short, with 17 bases between. CDR3 DNA: TGCAGCGTTGAGGGGGGCAGTGTCTATGCTGAAGCTTTCTTT. It codes for CSVEGGSVYAEAFF.

The chain couples TRBV7-2 to TRBJ2-1; 7 bases map to TRBD2. The V gene end was trimmed by 2 bases and the J gene end by 7 bases; junction bases not matched to a gene: 8. The CDR3 runs 15 residues. Germline V gene lookup returns CDR1 SGHTA and CDR2 FQGNSA. CDR3 sequence (DNA): TGTGCCAGCAGCTTAAGGTCTAGCGGAGGGAATGAGCAGTTCTTC. Translating gives CASSLRSSGGNEQFF. Based on the CDR3 plus reference TRBV7-2 and TRBJ2-1, the full variable domain is GAGVSQSPSNKVTEKGKDVELRCDPISGHTALYWYRQSLGQGLEFLIYFQGNSAPDKSGLPSDRFSAERTGGSVSTLTIQRTQQEDSAVYLCASSLRSSGGNEQFFGPGTRLTVL.

This clonotype was picked up many times. This chain links TRBV7-6 with TRBJ2-1, with D possibly being TRBD1 or TRBD2 (5 bases each). The CDR3 has 13 amino acids. In germline, CDR1 is SGHVS, CDR2 FNYEAQ. V was pared by 5 bases and J by 9 bases, with 14 bases between. CDR3 nucleotide sequence: TGTGCCAGCAGCCCGGGACGTTTAAGTGAGCAGTTCTTC. This encodes CASSPGRLSEQFF.

Ten or more counts support this clonotype. The chain couples TRBV19 to TRBJ1-6, with unresolved D. Germline V gene sequence: CDR1 LNHDA, CDR2 SQIVND (reference sequence). The germline V and J ends were trimmed by 3 bases and 3 bases, with 12 bases remaining between them. CDR3 size: 16 residues. CDR3 in amino acids: CASSIPGEFYNSPLHF. DNA of the CDR3: TGTGCCAGTAGTATTCCGGGAGAGTTCTATAATTCACCCCTCCACTTT.

This clonotype was detected ten times or more. V gene TRBV7-2 combines with J gene TRBJ1-1, with 7 bases identical to TRBD1. V dropped 5 bases and J dropped 4; count of bases not matched to a gene: 7. Germline V gene lookup returns CDR1 SGHTA and CDR2 FQGNSA. CDR3 size: 14 residues. The DNA for the CDR3 is TGTGCCAGCAGCCTCCAGACAGGGCTCACTGAAGCTTTCTTT. Translating gives CASSLQTGLTEAFF.

In its sample, this clonotype was seen many times. The chain links TRBV9 to TRBJ2-3; 13 bases are shared with TRBD2. Per germline, CDR1 SGDLS and CDR2 YYNGEE. The CDR3 is made up of 19 amino acids. V lost 0 bases, J lost 4 bases, and 11 bases stayed unmatched. The CDR3 loop reads CASSVGTSGGYGGSDTQYF. In nucleotides, the CDR3 is TGTGCCAGCAGCGTAGGGACTAGCGGGGGATACGGGGGATCAGATACGCAGTATTTT. The full variable domain, with the rest looked up from reference TRBV9 and TRBJ2-3, is DSGVTQTPKHLITATGQRVTLRCSPRSGDLSVYWYQQSLDQGLQFLIQYYNGEERAKGNILERFSAQQFPDLHSELNLSSLELGDSALYFCASSVGTSGGYGGSDTQYFGPGTRLTVL.

This chain links TRBV6-2 or TRBV6-3 with TRBJ2-7; 8 nucleotides line up with TRBD1. V shed 5 bases and J 3 bases; nucleotides not matched to a gene: 6. The CDR3 extends over 14 amino acids. CDR1 and CDR2 from the germline V gene are MNHEY and SVGEGT. The DNA for the CDR3 is TGTGCCAGCAGTGATCCGGGACAGGTCTACGAGCAGTACTTC. It encodes CASSDPGQVYEQYF.